A single sample gave rise to the 27 T cell receptor beta chains below, sequenced in a study of Graves' ophthalmopathy and Graves' hyperthyroidism. Investigators amplified TCR beta CDR3 regions from RNA transcripts. HTBI-primed first-round RT-PCR preceded second-round multiplex PCR. TCRdb re-derived calls from the multiplex PCR reads in MiXCR, one entry per CDR3 protein. The sample has around 670,000 distinct CDR3 sequences, 40% seen once. Material for sequencing was peripheral blood. The receptors originated from an adult man with Graves' ophthalmopathy.

This clonotype was detected many times. Here the CDR3 reads CASSLPTGTGANVLTF. DNA for the CDR3: TGTGCCAGCAGCTTACCCACAGGGACTGGGGCCAACGTCCTGACTTTC. The chain employs TRBV5-4 and TRBJ2-6, with a possible D match to TRBD1 (6 bases). This CDR3 region has 16 residues. The germline gives CDR1 SGHNT, CDR2 YYREEE (reference sequence). V lost 2 bases and J lost 2, with 11 bases in between.

In its sample, this clonotype was seen many times. This sequence joins TRBV19 and TRBJ1-2; 7 bases are a match to TRBD1. Trimming at V came to 8 bases and at J to 4 bases, leaving 4 bases not matched to a gene. The CDR3 is made up of 12 amino acids. Germline assignment: CDR1 LNHDA and CDR2 SQIVND (reference sequence). The CDR3 is CASWDRAYGYTF. The CDR3 DNA reads TGTGCCAGTTGGGACAGAGCCTATGGCTACACCTTC.

This clonotype was recorded at least ten times. This rearrangement joins TRBV7-3 to TRBJ1-1; D ambiguous. The CDR3 loop spans 13 amino acids. Trimming took 5 bases from V and 0 from J, leaving 7 bases between them. Germline V lookup: CDR1 SGHTA, CDR2 FQGTGA. In DNA, the CDR3 is TGTGCCAGCAGCCCCCGGCTGAACACTGAAGCTTTCTTT. It translates to CASSPRLNTEAFF.

The gene calls are TRBV25-1 and TRBJ1-4, with D tentatively TRBD1 (5 bases). V was trimmed by 6 bases and J by 4 bases, leaving 24 bases between them. Germline CDR1 reads MGHDK; CDR2 reads SYGVNS. The CDR3 length is 18 residues. CDR3 sequence: CASSQVSRQTFGNEKLFF. The CDR3 DNA follows: TGTGCCAGCAGCCAAGTATCCCGACAGACCTTTGGTAATGAAAAACTGTTTTTT. Combining the CDR3 with reference TRBV25-1 and TRBJ1-4 gives the whole variable domain EADIYQTPRYLVIGTGKKITLECSQTMGHDKMYWYQQDPGMELHLIHYSYGVNSTEKGDLSSESTVSRIRTEHFPLTLESARPSHTSQYLCASSQVSRQTFGNEKLFFGSGTQLSVL.

The CDR3 DNA reads TGTGCCAGCAGCCCAGGACAGGGTGGAAGTTTAGGTTCACCCCTCCACTTT. This encodes CASSPGQGGSLGSPLHF. This rearrangement joins TRBV11-1 to TRBJ1-6; TRBD1 matches 8 bases. V shed 5 bases and J 9 bases; nucleotides not matched to a gene: 15. The CDR3 is 17 amino acids. CDR1 and CDR2 (germline): SGHAT, FQDESV (reference sequence).

This sequence joins TRBV7-2 and TRBJ1-5; no reliable D call. Trimming cost V 1 base and J 1 base, with 11 bases left between them. The CDR3 extends over 16 amino acids. Germline CDR1 and CDR2: SGHTA and FQGNSA. CDR3 loop: CASSLGSHRSNQPQHF. In nucleotides, the CDR3 is TGTGCCAGCAGCTTAGGGTCCCACCGCAGCAATCAGCCCCAGCATTTT.

The gene calls are TRBV2 and TRBJ2-6, with D unresolved. The CDR3 contains 18 residues. V gave up 5 bases and J gave up 0 bases, with 17 bases separating them. Germline-derived CDR1 and CDR2 are SNHLY and FYNNEI. CDR3 loop: CASSYSGRLSSGANVLTF. CDR3 nucleotide sequence: TGTGCCAGCAGTTACTCCGGACGATTAAGCTCTGGGGCCAACGTCCTGACTTTC. Supplemented by reference TRBV2 and TRBJ2-6, the full variable domain reads EPEVTQTPSHQVTQMGQEVILRCVPISNHLYFYWYRQILGQKVEFLVSFYNNEISEKSEIFDDQFSVERPDGSNFTLKIRSTKLEDSAMYFCASSYSGRLSSGANVLTFGAGSRLTVL.

The sample holds a few counts of this clonotype. The chain couples TRBV29-1 to TRBJ2-3, with TRBD2 identical over 8 bases. The trim removed 5 bases at V and 5 bases at J, leaving 6 bases unmatched. Germline CDR1 reads SQVTM; CDR2 reads ANQGSEA. This CDR3 is 13 amino acids long. CDR3 DNA: TGCAGCGTTCAAGCGGGGGCCCGAGATACGCAGTATTTT. It codes for CSVQAGARDTQYF.

The V call is TRBV25-1, the J call TRBJ2-2; no clear D. CDR3 length: 12 amino acids. Germline CDR1 MGHDK, CDR2 SYGVNS. V dropped 8 bases and J dropped 4 bases, with 8 bases sitting between them. CDR3 DNA: TGTGCCAGCCCCGACCTCACCGGGGAGCTGTTTTTT. Amino acid sequence: CASPDLTGELFF.

This clonotype was detected a few times. This chain joins TRBV20-1 and TRBJ2-7; 12 bases line up with TRBD1. In germline, CDR1 is DFQATT, CDR2 SNEGSKA (reference sequence). With 3 bases clipped from V and 4 bases from J, the junction kept 13 bases outside the gene matches. The CDR3 is 17 residues long. The CDR3 bases are TGCAGTGCTAGCATCGGCCCGGGACAGGGGGCGATTTACGAGCAGTACTTC. It codes for CSASIGPGQGAIYEQYF.

The genes are TRBV29-1 and TRBJ2-1, with D hard to call. V dropped 5 bases and J dropped 6 bases, with 17 bases sitting between them. The germline CDR1 and CDR2 sequences are SQVTM and ANQGSEA. CDR3 length: 14 amino acids. The CDR3 region is CSVLRSEPGNEQFF. Here the CDR3 DNA reads TGCAGCGTTCTACGTTCTGAACCGGGCAATGAGCAGTTCTTC.

The chain joins TRBV11-2 to TRBJ1-4, with D unclear. Germline CDR1 is SGHAT and CDR2 is FQNNGV. V lost 6 bases, J lost 5 bases, and 13 bases lay in between. The CDR3 consists of 14 residues. The CDR3 bases are TGTGCCAGCAGTTTTGCTGACCTCAATGAAAAACTGTTTTTT. This codes for CASSFADLNEKLFF.

The rearrangement links TRBV7-2 to TRBJ1-4; 9 bases agree with TRBD1. Germline CDR1 reads SGHTA; CDR2 reads FQGNSA. This CDR3 region has 17 residues. V dropped 6 bases and J dropped 0; count of bases not matched to a gene: 8. Here the CDR3 DNA reads TGTGCCAGCAGAGAGGGACAGGGTCCACCAACTAATGAAAAACTGTTTTTT. It yields the protein CASREGQGPPTNEKLFF.

The chain uses TRBV20-1 and TRBJ2-7, with D possibly being TRBD1 or TRBD2 (5 bases each). Germline CDR1 and CDR2: DFQATT and SNEGSKA (reference sequence). The CDR3 contains 10 residues. Trimming shortened V by 5 bases and J by 7 bases, and 9 bases separated the two germline ends. Here the CDR3 DNA reads TGCAGTGCTGGTGGGGGTGAGCAGTACTTC. Its protein is CSAGGGEQYF.

This clonotype was recorded many times. The V gene is TRBV2, the J gene TRBJ1-5, with D tentatively TRBD1 (5 bases). The ends were cut back, 3 bases at V and 3 bases at J, with 12 bases in the middle. The CDR3 runs 15 residues. Germline assignment: CDR1 SNHLY and CDR2 FYNNEI. In DNA form, the CDR3 reads TGTGCCAGCAGTGAGGGAGGCAGGGACAATCAGCCCCAGCATTTT. As protein: CASSEGGRDNQPQHF.

This clonotype has a count of ten or more. The V gene is TRBV20-1, the J gene TRBJ2-7, with 9 bases fitting TRBD2. The CDR3 is 15 amino acids. Trimming took 6 bases from V and 1 from J; bases not matched to a gene: 10. Germline CDR1 reads DFQATT; CDR2 reads SNEGSKA (reference sequence). The CDR3 sequence: CSATGLASMSYEQYF. The CDR3, as DNA: TGCAGTGCCACTGGACTAGCGAGTATGTCCTACGAGCAGTACTTC.

This clonotype was detected many times. The chain is built from TRBV11-3 and TRBJ1-6; unclear D gene. V dropped 0 bases and J dropped 5 bases, with 8 bases sitting between them. The CDR3 length is 15 residues. Germline V CDR1 and CDR2: SGHNT, YENEEA. CDR3 protein: CASSLDRRHNSPLHF. The CDR3 DNA sequence: TGTGCCAGCAGCTTAGATCGACGGCATAATTCACCCCTCCACTTT.

The chain recombines TRBV24-1 with TRBJ2-3; the D is unclear. V lost 4 bases and J lost 1, with 11 bases in between. This CDR3 spans 15 amino acids. CDR1 and CDR2 (germline): KGHDR, SFDVKD. CDR3 region: CATSDPSLGTDTQYF. As DNA, the CDR3 is TGTGCCACCAGTGACCCTAGTTTGGGCACAGATACGCAGTATTTT.

In its sample, this clonotype was seen a few times. The V and J genes are TRBV19 and TRBJ1-4, with 9 bases matching TRBD1. CDR3 length equals 13 residues. The germline CDR1 and CDR2 sequences are LNHDA and SQIVND (reference sequence). The V and J ends lost 8 bases and 8 bases, in that order; junction bases with no gene match: 6. The CDR3 region is CASQDRGEEKLFF. The CDR3, as DNA: TGTGCCAGTCAGGACAGGGGTGAGGAAAAACTGTTTTTT.

The chain couples TRBV4-1 to TRBJ2-7, with a weak D call TRBD1 (6 bases). Germline values: CDR1 MGHRA, CDR2 YSYEKL. The CDR3 is 14 residues long. With 4 bases removed from V and 5 bases from J, the gap between germline ends came to 15 bases. The CDR3: CASSPGARTDEQYF. CDR3 nucleotide sequence: TGCGCCAGCAGCCCAGGGGCACGAACCGACGAGCAGTACTTC.

This clonotype has a handful of counts. The chain uses TRBV20-1 and TRBJ2-5; TRBD2 might be the D (5 bases). Trimming cost V 2 bases and J 2 bases, with 9 bases left between them. The CDR3 is made up of 13 amino acids. Germline V CDR1 and CDR2: DFQATT, SNEGSKA (reference sequence). This CDR3 reads CSARRGPQETQYF. In DNA, the CDR3 is TGCAGTGCTAGACGGGGTCCACAAGAGACCCAGTACTTC.

About this clonotype itself: A read error may explain this, as a much larger clone is one base away. The genes are TRBV12-3 or TRBV12-4 and TRBJ1-2; weak D call: TRBD1 (5 bases). Trimming removed 4 bases at V and 6 bases at J, with 9 bases between. The CDR3 spans 12 residues. CDR3 nucleotides: TGTGCCAGCAGTTGGGCAGGGAATGGCTACACCTTC. Residues: CASSWAGNGYTF.

The chain combines TRBV25-1 with TRBJ2-3; 15 bases agree with TRBD2. The J segment lost 2 bases and the V segment lost 11 bases, leaving 11 bases of the junction unmatched. Germline V lookup: CDR1 MGHDK, CDR2 SYGVNS. CDR3 length: 17 amino acids. The CDR3 loop is CAVTTGTSGGSTDTQYF. CDR3 bases: TGTGCCGTGACTACCGGGACTAGCGGGGGGTCCACAGATACGCAGTATTTT.

The chain joins TRBV29-1 to TRBJ2-5; 10 nucleotides line up with TRBD1. Germline CDR1 is SQVTM and CDR2 is ANQGSEA. V was pared by 7 bases and J by 5 bases, with 4 bases of the junction left unmatched. The CDR3 totals 12 residues. CDR3 region: CSEGTGDETQYF. DNA for the CDR3: TGCAGCGAGGGGACAGGGGACGAGACCCAGTACTTC.

This chain joins TRBV20-1 and TRBJ2-7; D possibly matches TRBD1 or TRBD2 (5 bases each). The germline V gene encodes CDR1 DFQATT and CDR2 SNEGSKA (reference sequence). With 2 bases removed from V and 6 bases from J, the gap between germline ends came to 11 bases. CDR3 length equals 12 residues. CDR3 nucleotide sequence: TGCAGTGCTAGACCAGTGAGGGGCGAGCAGTACTTC. It codes for CSARPVRGEQYF.

Many counts were recorded for this clonotype. V gene TRBV24-1 combines with J gene TRBJ1-2; 7 bases align to TRBD1. V lost 0 bases and J lost 7; bases outside the gene matches: 7. The germline CDR1 and CDR2 sequences are KGHDR and SFDVKD. CDR3 size: 15 residues. The CDR3, as DNA: TGTGCCACCAGTGATTTGCCGGGGGACAGCGCTGGCTACACCTTC. Protein sequence: CATSDLPGDSAGYTF.

The chain employs TRBV4-2 and TRBJ1-2, with TRBD1 identical over 10 bases. Germline V CDR1 and CDR2: LGHNA, YNFKEQ. V was clipped by 2 bases and J by 5 bases; unmatched bases: 8. CDR3 length equals 16 residues. CDR3 coding DNA: TGTGCCAGCAGCCAAACCGGACAGGGGGAGCGATATGGCTACACCTTC. It yields the protein CASSQTGQGERYGYTF.